This entry lists 28 T cell receptor beta chains sequenced from one sample in a study of cytomegalovirus exposure and HLA in healthy donors. Primers for the PCR totalled 60 Vbeta and 13 Jbeta. Measured with immunoSEQ multiplex PCR; TCRdb has only the in-frame clones, and not every one. This sample has about 140,000 clones, with over 70% found just once. What was sequenced was PBMCs. The source of these receptors is a man aged 25-45 years in good health and CMV-seronegative.

This clone was found a few times. The chain is built from TRBV7-9 and TRBJ2-1, with D perhaps matching TRBD2 (6 bases). The CDR3 has 13 residues. Germline V CDR1 and CDR2: SEHNR, FQNEAQ (reference sequence). Trimming stripped 10 bases from V and 1 base from J, with 11 bases between. This CDR3 is CAIGTSSYNEQFF. The CDR3 bases are TGTGCCATCGGGACTTCTTCCTACAATGAGCAGTTCTTC.

The chain links TRBV13 to TRBJ2-1; a possible D gene is TRBD2 (5 bases). The V end was cut by 5 bases, the J end by 0 bases, with 14 bases between. CDR3 length: 16 amino acids. Germline V gene data show CDR1 as PRHDT and CDR2 as FYEKMQ (reference sequence). The CDR3 protein is CASSPWRRASYNEQFF. As DNA, the CDR3 is TGTGCCAGCAGCCCCTGGAGGAGAGCCTCCTACAATGAGCAGTTCTTC.

V and J are TRBV11-3 and TRBJ1-1, with D perhaps TRBD1 (5 bases). The length of the CDR3 is 16 residues. CDR1 and CDR2 from the germline V gene are SGHNT and YENEEA. V lost 0 bases, J lost 0 bases, and 11 bases lay in between. This chain's CDR3 is CASSLEGEGMNTEAFF. In DNA, the CDR3 is TGTGCCAGCAGCTTAGAGGGGGAGGGGATGAACACTGAAGCTTTCTTT.

The chain is built from TRBV7-2 and TRBJ1-3; unclear D gene. The CDR3 totals 13 residues. The V gene lost 7 bases and the J gene lost 0 bases, with 7 bases spanning the gap. Germline loops: CDR1 SGHTA, CDR2 FQGNSA. The CDR3 here is CASKTYSGNTIYF. For the CDR3, the DNA is TGTGCCAGCAAGACATACTCTGGAAACACCATATATTTT.

The V and J genes are TRBV6-5 and TRBJ2-1; 11 positions agree with TRBD2. The CDR3 contains 14 residues. Germline CDR1 MNHEY, CDR2 SVGAGI. The V gene end was trimmed by 2 bases and the J gene end by 8 bases; junction bases not matched to a gene: 2. DNA for the CDR3: TGTGCCAGCAGTTACACTAGCGGGAGTGATGAGCAGTTCTTC. This codes for CASSYTSGSDEQFF.

The V and J genes are TRBV5-1 and TRBJ2-7; D is perhaps TRBD1 (6 bases). This CDR3 is 13 amino acids long. V was trimmed by 4 bases and J by 6 bases, leaving 14 bases between them. Germline-derived CDR1 and CDR2 are SGHRS and YFSETQ. CDR3 bases: TGCGCCAGCAGCCCGGACAGCCTAGGCGAGCAGTACTTC. Amino acids: CASSPDSLGEQYF.

This rearrangement joins TRBV28 to TRBJ2-2; TRBD1 matches at 7 bases. V lost 8 bases to trimming and J lost 0 bases; unmatched junction nucleotides: 0. This CDR3 has 13 residues. The germline CDR1 and CDR2 sequences are MDHEN and SYDVKM. The DNA for the CDR3 is TGTGCCAGCGGGACAGCGAACACCGGGGAGCTGTTTTTT. Translating gives CASGTANTGELFF.

The chain joins TRBV5-4 to TRBJ2-3, with D possibly being TRBD2 (5 bases). CDR1 is SGHNT, CDR2 YYREEE, per germline (reference sequence). The CDR3 covers 13 residues. The germline V and J ends were trimmed by 6 bases and 5 bases, with 13 bases remaining between them. The CDR3 sequence is CASTQEGGDTQYF. For the CDR3, the DNA is TGTGCCAGCACTCAAGAGGGTGGAGATACGCAGTATTTT.

The V call is TRBV11-2, the J call TRBJ1-2; no clear D. The CDR3 contains 13 residues. CDR1 is SGHAT and CDR2 is FQNNGV in the germline V gene. Trimming cost V 0 bases and J 6 bases, with 8 bases left between them. CDR3 DNA sequence: TGTGCCAGCAGCTTAGAACGGAGGGATGGCTACACCTTC. Translated: CASSLERRDGYTF. The full variable domain, in which reference TRBV11-2 and TRBJ1-2 provide the parts outside the CDR3, is EAGVAQSPRYKIIEKRQSVAFWCNPISGHATLYWYQQILGQGPKLLIQFQNNGVVDDSQLPKDRFSAERLKGVDSTLKIQPAKLEDSAVYLCASSLERRDGYTFGSGTRLTVV.

The chain has TRBV19 and TRBJ2-3; TRBD2 aligns across 13 bases. Per the germline V gene, CDR1 is LNHDA and CDR2 is SQIVND (reference sequence). The V and J ends lost 5 bases and 4 bases, in that order; junction bases with no gene match: 3. The CDR3 extends over 15 amino acids. CDR3 DNA: TGTGCCAGTAGTCAAGGACTAGCGGGAGCAGATACGCAGTATTTT. Protein: CASSQGLAGADTQYF.

This clone was seen just once. The rearrangement joins TRBV11-2 to TRBJ2-1; 9 bases match TRBD2. V was clipped by 3 bases and J by 4 bases; unmatched bases: 4. Per the germline V gene, CDR1 is SGHAT and CDR2 is FQNNGV. The length of the CDR3 is 15 residues. For the CDR3, the DNA is TGTGCCAGCAGCTTTAGCGGGAGAGGGTACAATGAGCAGTTCTTC. Translating it yields CASSFSGRGYNEQFF.

The V and J genes are TRBV7-2 and TRBJ2-1; the match to TRBD2 covers 9 bases. The ends lost 2 bases at V and 1 base at J; junction bases unmatched: 6. CDR1 SGHTA and CDR2 FQGNSA come from the germline V gene. This CDR3 spans 17 amino acids. The CDR3 spells CASSLPSGRLSYNEQFF. The CDR3 DNA follows: TGTGCCAGCAGCTTACCGAGCGGGAGGCTGTCCTACAATGAGCAGTTCTTC.

Here the CDR3 reads CASSQDESDTQYF. The DNA for the CDR3 is TGCGCCAGCAGCCAAGATGAGTCGGATACGCAGTATTTT. J is TRBJ2-3 and V is TRBV4-3; unclear D gene. The germline gives CDR1 LGHNA, CDR2 YSLEER. V lost 0 bases to trimming and J lost 6 bases, with 7 bases between them. The CDR3 spans 13 residues.

The rearrangement links TRBV28 to TRBJ2-7; D may be TRBD2 (6 bases). The CDR3 covers 13 residues. Per the germline V gene, CDR1 is MDHEN and CDR2 is SYDVKM. V was pared by 3 bases and J by 3 bases, with 9 bases between. CDR3 nucleotides: TGTGCCAGCAGTTTGGGGGGAGTCTACGAGCAGTACTTC. It is translated as CASSLGGVYEQYF.

The chain links TRBV5-1 to TRBJ2-2; 9 positions match TRBD2. Trimming removed 5 bases from V and 6 bases from J; junction bases left unmatched: 11. Germline V gives CDR1 SGHRS, CDR2 YFSETQ. This CDR3 has 16 residues. The CDR3 DNA reads TGCGCCAGCAGTTTTTCTAGCGGGATGCGCCCCGGGGAGCTGTTTTTT. This codes for CASSFSSGMRPGELFF.

Written as DNA, the CDR3 is TGTGCCAGCTCACCACCGTCGGGAGGACCTAATGAGCAGTTCTTC. Translation: CASSPPSGGPNEQFF. This chain connects TRBV18 to TRBJ2-1, with 7 bases identical to TRBD2. Germline CDR1 reads KGHSH; CDR2 reads LQKENI. V shed 0 bases and J 7 bases; nucleotides not matched to a gene: 6. The CDR3 extends over 15 amino acids.

The chain couples TRBV6-1 to TRBJ1-3; D is unclear. The ends were cut back, 6 bases at V and 2 bases at J, with 14 bases in the middle. This CDR3 region has 15 residues. Germline loops: CDR1 MNHNS, CDR2 SASEGT. The CDR3 loop is CASRRLIGTGNTIYF. For the CDR3, the DNA is TGTGCCAGCAGGCGACTAATTGGGACTGGAAACACCATATATTTT.

This clone was counted a single time. This chain connects TRBV28 to TRBJ2-7, with 10 bases that match TRBD2. Per germline, CDR1 MDHEN and CDR2 SYDVKM. Trimming at V came to 7 bases and at J to 9 bases, leaving 15 bases not matched to a gene. This CDR3 has 15 residues. The CDR3 protein is CASTRGASGSRRQYF. As DNA, the CDR3 is TGTGCCAGCACCCGAGGGGCTAGCGGGAGTAGACGGCAGTACTTC.

The V and J genes are TRBV2 and TRBJ2-7; D is possibly TRBD1 (6 bases). The germline V gene encodes CDR1 SNHLY and CDR2 FYNNEI. Trimming shortened V by 6 bases and J by 1 base, and 10 bases separated the two germline ends. This CDR3 contains 13 residues. The CDR3 DNA reads as TGTGCCAGCAGAAAGGACAGTTCCTACGAGCAGTACTTC. Protein: CASRKDSSYEQYF.

The V and J genes are TRBV29-1 and TRBJ1-1, with TRBD1 matching 7 bases. J was trimmed by 3 bases and V by 7 bases; bases with no gene match: 11. In germline, CDR1 is SQVTM, CDR2 ANQGSEA. The CDR3 is made up of 14 amino acids. For the CDR3, the DNA is TGCAGCGCAAAAACCGGGACAGCTGACACTGAAGCTTTCTTT. Its protein product is CSAKTGTADTEAFF.

The chain couples TRBV5-4 to TRBJ2-7; 9 positions agree with TRBD1. This CDR3 comprises 15 residues. Germline trimming cut 3 bases from V and 2 bases from J; bases unmatched to any gene: 6. Germline loops: CDR1 SGHNT, CDR2 YYREEE (reference sequence). The CDR3 DNA follows: TGTGCCAGCAGCTCCGGGACAGGGATAGCCTACGAGCAGTACTTC. It codes for CASSSGTGIAYEQYF. Full variable domain (missing parts from reference TRBV5-4 and TRBJ2-7): ETGVTQSPTHLIKTRGQQVTLRCSSQSGHNTVSWYQQALGQGPQFIFQYYREEENGRGNFPPRFSGLQFPNYSSELNVNALELDDSALYLCASSSGTGIAYEQYFGPGTRLTVT.

The V call is TRBV7-9, the J call TRBJ2-7, with TRBD2 matching 7 bases. In germline, CDR1 is SEHNR, CDR2 FQNEAQ (reference sequence). With 1 base clipped from V and 4 bases from J, the junction kept 7 bases outside the gene matches. This CDR3 contains 15 residues. CDR3 coding DNA: TGTGCCAGCAGCTTAGGTGCGGGAGTCGCATACGAGCAGTACTTC. It translates to CASSLGAGVAYEQYF.

The chain joins TRBV28 to TRBJ2-5; 7 bases align to TRBD1. J lost 0 bases, V lost 5 bases, and 9 bases had no gene match. CDR1 is MDHEN and CDR2 is SYDVKM in the germline V gene. The CDR3 length is 16 residues. The CDR3 bases are TGTGCCAGCAGTCCCAACCCGGGACAGAACCAAGAGACCCAGTACTTC. Translating gives CASSPNPGQNQETQYF. Full variable domain (remainder filled in from reference TRBV28 and TRBJ2-5): DVKVTQSSRYLVKRTGEKVFLECVQDMDHENMFWYRQDPGLGLRLIYFSYDVKMKEKGDIPEGYSVSREKKERFSLILESASTNQTSMYLCASSPNPGQNQETQYFGPGTRLLVL.

V usage is TRBV5-1 and J usage is TRBJ1-1; D ambiguous. CDR1 and CDR2 from the germline V gene are SGHRS and YFSETQ. V lost 0 bases to trimming and J lost 3 bases, with 15 bases between them. The length of the CDR3 is 16 residues. CDR3: CASSLVGPPADTEAFF. The CDR3 DNA is TGCGCCAGCAGCTTGGTCGGCCCTCCCGCGGACACTGAAGCTTTCTTT.

V gene TRBV7-8 combines with J gene TRBJ1-1; 9 nucleotides align to TRBD1. The CDR3 extends over 16 amino acids. The junction had 6 bases not matched to a gene; V was cut back by 2 bases and J by 2 bases. From germline, CDR1 is SGHVS and CDR2 FQNEAQ. The CDR3 DNA reads TGTGCCAGCAGCTTATGGACAGGGGCGCTCAACACTGAAGCTTTCTTT. Residues: CASSLWTGALNTEAFF.

V usage is TRBV6-4 and J usage is TRBJ2-5; 7 positions match TRBD1. The CDR3 loop spans 13 amino acids. The trim removed 4 bases at V and 1 base at J, leaving 0 bases unmatched. Germline CDR1 is MRHNA and CDR2 is SNTAGT. In DNA, the CDR3 is TGTGCCAGCAGTGGACAGGGCCAAGAGACCCAGTACTTC. Protein: CASSGQGQETQYF.

The chain uses TRBV5-6 and TRBJ1-2; 7 bases are shared with TRBD1. Unmatched junction bases numbered 5, after V lost 0 bases and J lost 3 bases. In germline, CDR1 is SGHDT, CDR2 YYEEEE. This CDR3 comprises 15 residues. CDR3 DNA: TGTGCCAGCAGCTTGGCCTGGGACAGCTACTATGGCTACACCTTC. It codes for CASSLAWDSYYGYTF.

On this clone itself: Other DNA sequences in this specimen translate into the identical CDR3. This sequence joins TRBV28 and TRBJ2-7; 8 bases fit TRBD1. J lost 1 base, V lost 6 bases, and 2 bases had no gene match. Germline values: CDR1 MDHEN, CDR2 SYDVKM. CDR3 length: 13 residues. CDR3 sequence: CASRTGVSYEQYF. CDR3 in DNA: TGTGCCAGCAGGACAGGGGTATCCTACGAGCAGTACTTC.